The next 18 T cell receptor beta chains were all read from a single sample in a study of OX40 agonist ivuxolimab in advanced cancers. The library was obtained by the immunoSEQ multiplex PCR assay. In TCRdb, the immuneACCESS table is reduced to in-frame sequences with V and J assigned. These tables do not hold every clone; where another copy was compared, an unresolved V gene accounts for under half, and the others remain unexplained. The sample contains about 110,000 clones, approximately 90% of them found a single time. The ten biggest clones cover 0.48% of the sample. This material consisted of CD4+ or CD8+ T cells sorted from blood, taken in a trial of the OX40 agonist ivuxolimab. Receptor source: an adult with an advanced solid tumor such as melanoma, head and neck, liver or kidney cancer.

This sequence joins TRBV5-4 and TRBJ2-2; D is perhaps TRBD2 (5 bases). The V end was cut by 0 bases, the J end by 4 bases, with 7 bases between. Germline CDR1 reads SGHNT; CDR2 reads YYREEE (reference sequence). There are 14 residues in the CDR3. The CDR3 bases are TGTGCCAGCAGCTTGGGTGGGAGCACCGGGGAGCTGTTTTTT. It translates to CASSLGGSTGELFF.

The chain combines TRBV6-4 with TRBJ2-2; a possible D gene is TRBD1 (6 bases). Per the germline V gene, CDR1 is MRHNA and CDR2 is SNTAGT. Trimming left V 4 bases short and J 0 bases short, with 6 bases between. The CDR3 runs 14 residues. The CDR3 nucleotides read TGTGCCAGCAGTGGGACAGCGAACACCGGGGAGCTGTTTTTT. Encoded protein: CASSGTANTGELFF.

CDR3 residues: CASSVAAGAVGDTEAFF. The CDR3 DNA follows: TGTGCCAGCAGCGTGGCAGCAGGGGCGGTAGGGGACACTGAAGCTTTCTTT. The chain links TRBV9 to TRBJ1-1; D might be TRBD1 (6 bases). CDR3 length: 17 residues. Germline V CDR1 and CDR2: SGDLS, YYNGEE. With 2 bases removed from V and 3 bases from J, the gap between germline ends came to 20 bases.

V is TRBV2 and J is TRBJ2-2; perhaps TRBD2 as D (6 bases). The V gene's germline CDR1 is SNHLY and CDR2 FYNNEI. The CDR3 covers 14 residues. V dropped 5 bases and J dropped 2 bases, with 9 bases sitting between them. The DNA of the CDR3 is TGTGCCAGCAGTTGGGACTCCAACACCGGGGAGCTGTTTTTT. Its protein is CASSWDSNTGELFF. Based on the CDR3 plus reference TRBV2 and TRBJ2-2, the full variable domain is EPEVTQTPSHQVTQMGQEVILRCVPISNHLYFYWYRQILGQKVEFLVSFYNNEISEKSEIFDDQFSVERPDGSNFTLKIRSTKLEDSAMYFCASSWDSNTGELFFGEGSRLTVL.

The V call is TRBV28, the J call TRBJ1-1, with D possibly matching TRBD1 (6 bases). Germline V gene data show CDR1 as MDHEN and CDR2 as SYDVKM. The V end was cut by 3 bases, the J end by 2 bases, with 16 bases between. This CDR3 spans 16 amino acids. CDR3 bases: TGTGCCAGCAGTTTGACTCTGGGGGCTGGTAACACTGAAGCTTTCTTT. It codes for CASSLTLGAGNTEAFF.

The genes are TRBV27 and TRBJ2-7; TRBD1 matches 8 bases. The CDR3 consists of 15 residues. V was clipped by 5 bases and J by 3 bases; unmatched bases: 9. Germline values: CDR1 MNHEY, CDR2 SMNVEV (reference sequence). In DNA form, the CDR3 reads TGTGCCAGCAGTCCCCCGGGACAGGCTAGCTACGAGCAGTACTTC. This gives the protein CASSPPGQASYEQYF.

The J gene is TRBJ2-7, the V gene TRBV5-1, with no clear D. This CDR3 has 14 residues. Germline V gene data show CDR1 as SGHRS and CDR2 as YFSETQ. V lost 3 bases, J lost 3 bases, and 13 bases lay in between. For the CDR3, the DNA is TGCGCCAGCAGCTCTTATCCTCCTCTCTACGAGCAGTACTTC. It encodes CASSSYPPLYEQYF.

V gene TRBV7-2 combines with J gene TRBJ1-2; tentatively, D is TRBD1 (5 bases). With 5 bases removed from V and 7 bases from J, the gap between germline ends came to 17 bases. The CDR3 has 14 residues. Germline CDR1 reads SGHTA; CDR2 reads FQGNSA. In DNA form, the CDR3 reads TGTGCCAGCAGCCCGCGAAGGGGTGACTTTGGCTACACCTTC. Its translation: CASSPRRGDFGYTF.

J is TRBJ2-1 and V is TRBV7-3; D uncertain. The CDR3 is made up of 13 amino acids. The germline V gene encodes CDR1 SGHTA and CDR2 FQGTGA. The ends were cut back, 6 bases at V and 7 bases at J, with 13 bases in the middle. The CDR3 sequence: CASSRSLGNEQFF. The CDR3 DNA reads TGTGCCAGCAGTCGTAGCCTAGGAAATGAGCAGTTCTTC.

The rearrangement uses TRBV11-2 and TRBJ2-3; no definite D call. The CDR3 runs 11 residues. Germline V gene lookup returns CDR1 SGHAT and CDR2 FQNNGV. V lost 5 bases and J lost 3, with 3 bases in between. CDR3 loop: CASSRTDTQYF. CDR3 sequence (DNA): TGTGCCAGCAGCCGGACAGATACGCAGTATTTT.

This CDR3 reads CASSLVVRETQYF. In nucleotides, the CDR3 is TGTGCCAGCAGCTTAGTAGTTCGAGAGACCCAGTACTTC. The chain recombines TRBV5-8 with TRBJ2-5; D unclear. V gave up 2 bases and J gave up 4 bases, with 9 bases separating them. CDR1 and CDR2 from the germline V gene are SGHTS and YDEGEE. The CDR3 length is 13 residues.

The gene calls are TRBV5-4 and TRBJ2-3, with 9 bases lining up with TRBD1. The CDR3 totals 14 residues. The J segment lost 2 bases and the V segment lost 3 bases, leaving 1 base of the junction unmatched. Per germline, CDR1 SGHNT and CDR2 YYREEE (reference sequence). CDR3 region: CASSWTGATDTQYF. The CDR3 DNA reads as TGTGCCAGCAGCTGGACAGGGGCCACAGATACGCAGTATTTT.

This rearrangement joins TRBV4-1 to TRBJ1-4, with D perhaps matching TRBD1 (6 bases). The CDR3 is made up of 15 amino acids. V shed 6 bases and J shed 5 bases, with 16 bases lying between them. Per the germline V gene, CDR1 is MGHRA and CDR2 is YSYEKL. In nucleotides, the CDR3 is TGCGCCAGCAGGTTCTCTGTGGACAGCAATGAAAAACTGTTTTTT. Its protein product is CASRFSVDSNEKLFF.

This clone was observed once. CDR3 DNA sequence: TGTGCCATCAGTCTACAGGGGAACACTGAAGCTTTCTTT. Translated, it gives CAISLQGNTEAFF. The chain has TRBV10-3 and TRBJ1-1, with TRBD1 as a possible D gene (6 bases). Trimming shortened V by 5 bases and J by 1 base, and 8 bases separated the two germline ends. The V gene's germline CDR1 is ENHRY and CDR2 SYGVKD. The CDR3 runs to 13 residues.

The rearrangement joins TRBV5-1 to TRBJ2-5, with 7 positions matching TRBD1. V trimming: 6 bases; J trimming: 5 bases; junction bases outside the gene matches: 7. The CDR3 covers 13 residues. Germline loops: CDR1 SGHRS, CDR2 YFSETQ. CDR3 DNA: TGCGCCAGCAACCGACAGGGATGGGAGACCCAGTACTTC. It is translated as CASNRQGWETQYF.

This chain uses TRBV19 with TRBJ1-1; a weak D match, TRBD1 (6 bases). The CDR3 contains 13 residues. With 8 bases removed from V and 1 base from J, the gap between germline ends came to 11 bases. Looked up from germline, CDR1 is LNHDA and CDR2 is SQIVND (reference sequence). The CDR3 here is CASGGQTNTEAFF. CDR3 nucleotides: TGTGCCAGTGGTGGACAGACGAACACTGAAGCTTTCTTT.

The chain employs TRBV7-3 and TRBJ2-1; TRBD2 matches 11 bases. The CDR3 has 16 amino acids. Germline values: CDR1 SGHTA, CDR2 FQGTGA. Unmatched junction bases numbered 6, after V lost 4 bases and J lost 4 bases. The CDR3 DNA sequence: TGTGCCAGCAGCTCGCCCCTAGCGGGGGGATACAATGAGCAGTTCTTC. It translates to CASSSPLAGGYNEQFF.

This clone appeared once. The rearrangement joins TRBV7-2 to TRBJ1-5; D perhaps matches TRBD1 (5 bases). CDR1 and CDR2 from the germline V gene are SGHTA and FQGNSA. Trimming took off 3 bases at V and 6 bases at J, with 12 bases between the two ends. The CDR3 runs 14 residues. The chain's CDR3 is CASSFGTPLQPQHF. In DNA form, the CDR3 reads TGTGCCAGCAGCTTCGGGACCCCCCTTCAGCCCCAGCATTTT.